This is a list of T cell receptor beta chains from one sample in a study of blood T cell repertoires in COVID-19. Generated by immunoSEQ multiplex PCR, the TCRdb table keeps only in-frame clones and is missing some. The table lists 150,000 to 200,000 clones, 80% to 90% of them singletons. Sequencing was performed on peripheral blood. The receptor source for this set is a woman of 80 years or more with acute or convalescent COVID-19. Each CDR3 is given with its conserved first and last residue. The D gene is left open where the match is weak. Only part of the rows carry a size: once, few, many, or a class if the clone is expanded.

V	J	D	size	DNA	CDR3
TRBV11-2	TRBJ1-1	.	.	TGTGCCAGCGGACTAGGTCGGAACACTGAAGCTTTCTTT	CASGLGRNTEAFF
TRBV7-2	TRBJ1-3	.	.	TGTGCCAGCAGCTTGGGGGGCTCTGGAAACACCATATATTTT	CASSLGGSGNTIYF
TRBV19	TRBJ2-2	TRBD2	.	TGTGCCAGTACGGTATTAGCGGGGGCCCTGAACACCGGGGAGCTGTTTTTT	CASTVLAGALNTGELFF
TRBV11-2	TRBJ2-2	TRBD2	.	TGTGCCAGCAGCATCAGCGGGAGTGCCGGGGAGCTGTTTTTT	CASSISGSAGELFF
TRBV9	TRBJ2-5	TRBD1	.	TGTGCCAGCAGCACACGCGACAGGGTAGGCGAGACCCAGTACTTC	CASSTRDRVGETQYF
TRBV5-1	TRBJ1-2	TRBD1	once	TGCGCCAGCAGCTTGGTTCAGGGACAGGGGGAAAACTATGGCTACACCTTC	CASSLVQGQGENYGYTF
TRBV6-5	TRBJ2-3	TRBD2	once	TGTGCCAGCAGTTACAAGGCGGGGGGGTCCACAGATACGCAGTATTTT	CASSYKAGGSTDTQYF
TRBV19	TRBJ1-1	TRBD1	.	TGTGCCAGTGGGACAGGGGTTGGCACTGAAGCTTTCTTT	CASGTGVGTEAFF
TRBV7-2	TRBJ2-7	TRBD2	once	TGTGCCAGCAGCTCGCTTCTGGGGGGGTACGAGCAGTACTTC	CASSSLLGGYEQYF
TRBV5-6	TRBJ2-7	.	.	TGTGCCAGCAGCTTGGAAAGCGGAGGCTCCTACGAGCAGTACTTC	CASSLESGGSYEQYF
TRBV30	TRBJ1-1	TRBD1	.	TGTGCCCGATGGGACAGGGGGCTGGGGAAAGCTGAAGCTTTCTTT	CARWDRGLGKAEAFF
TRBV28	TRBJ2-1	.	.	TGTGCCAGCAGATCACAGGGTTTCAATGAGCAGTTCTTC	CASRSQGFNEQFF
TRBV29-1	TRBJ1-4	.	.	TGCAGCGTCCCGACGAGGGAAGGAGAAAAACTGTTTTTT	CSVPTREGEKLFF
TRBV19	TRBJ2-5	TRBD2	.	TGTGCCAGTGGTGCGCGGGAGGGCCTGATTGGGACCCAGTACTTC	CASGAREGLIGTQYF
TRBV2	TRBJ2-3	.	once	TGTGCCAGCAGGACCGGGACAGATACGCAGTATTTT	CASRTGTDTQYF
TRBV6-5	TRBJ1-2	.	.	TGTGCCAGCAGTTACTCCCGCAGGAACTATGGCTACACCTTC	CASSYSRRNYGYTF
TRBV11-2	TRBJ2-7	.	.	TGTGCCAGCAGCTCAGCTCTAGGTGGCGAGCAGTACTTC	CASSSALGGEQYF
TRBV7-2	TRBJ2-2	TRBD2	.	TGTGCCAGCAGTCATAGCGGGAGTACCGGGGAGCTGTTTTTT	CASSHSGSTGELFF
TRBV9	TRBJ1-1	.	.	TGTGCCAGCAGCGTAGGTACCGACTTTGAAGCTTTCTTT	CASSVGTDFEAFF
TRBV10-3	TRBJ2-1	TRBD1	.	TGTGCCATCAGTGAGTCGGTAACAGGGGGATTATACAATGAGCAGTTCTTC	CAISESVTGGLYNEQFF
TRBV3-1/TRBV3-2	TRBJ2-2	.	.	TGTGCCAGCAGCCGGCTCCTCACCGGGGAGCTGTTTTTT	CASSRLLTGELFF
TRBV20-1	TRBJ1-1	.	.	TGCAGTGCTAGTTTCAGGAACACTGAAGCTTTCTTT	CSASFRNTEAFF
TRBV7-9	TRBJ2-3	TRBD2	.	TGTGCCAGCAGCTTATCTAGCGGATACACTAGCACAGATACGCAGTATTTT	CASSLSSGYTSTDTQYF
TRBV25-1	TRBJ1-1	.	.	TGTGCCAGCAGTGTAACAGGGATGAACACTGAAGCTTTCTTT	CASSVTGMNTEAFF
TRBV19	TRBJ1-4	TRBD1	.	TGTGCCAGCGCAGCCAGGGGGCAGCGTGAAAAACTGTTTTTT	CASAARGQREKLFF
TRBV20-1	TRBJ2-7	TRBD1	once	TGCAGTGCTAGGGGGGACAGGGGGTACTTC	CSARGDRGYF
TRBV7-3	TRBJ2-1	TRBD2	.	TGTGCCAGCAGCTTAAACGGGGGGAGTCTCGGGAATGAGCAGTTCTTC	CASSLNGGSLGNEQFF
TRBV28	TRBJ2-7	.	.	TGTGCCAGCAACCAACAGGGTCACTCCTACGAGCAGTACTTC	CASNQQGHSYEQYF
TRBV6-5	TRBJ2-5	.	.	TGTGCCAGCAGTTATCAGGGCCAGGAGACCCAGTACTTC	CASSYQGQETQYF
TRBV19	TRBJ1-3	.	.	TGTGCCAGTAGTATAGAACCATCGGACAGAAACCTCGGAAACACCATATATTTT	CASSIEPSDRNLGNTIYF
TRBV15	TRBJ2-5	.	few	TGTGCCACCAGCAGAGATCTAGGCAAGTCCGAGACCCAGTACTTC	CATSRDLGKSETQYF
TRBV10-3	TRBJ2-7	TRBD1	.	TGTGCCATCAGCGGGACAGGAGACGAGCAGTACTTC	CAISGTGDEQYF
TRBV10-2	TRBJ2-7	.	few	TGCGCCAGCAGTGAGGACTTCTTCTACGAGCAGTACTTC	CASSEDFFYEQYF
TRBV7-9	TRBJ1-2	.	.	TGTGCCAGCAGCCCCAGGGCGGAGGGGGGCTACACCTTC	CASSPRAEGGYTF
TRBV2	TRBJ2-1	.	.	TGTGCCAGCAGTCGTGAACGAGACAATGAGCAGTTCTTC	CASSRERDNEQFF